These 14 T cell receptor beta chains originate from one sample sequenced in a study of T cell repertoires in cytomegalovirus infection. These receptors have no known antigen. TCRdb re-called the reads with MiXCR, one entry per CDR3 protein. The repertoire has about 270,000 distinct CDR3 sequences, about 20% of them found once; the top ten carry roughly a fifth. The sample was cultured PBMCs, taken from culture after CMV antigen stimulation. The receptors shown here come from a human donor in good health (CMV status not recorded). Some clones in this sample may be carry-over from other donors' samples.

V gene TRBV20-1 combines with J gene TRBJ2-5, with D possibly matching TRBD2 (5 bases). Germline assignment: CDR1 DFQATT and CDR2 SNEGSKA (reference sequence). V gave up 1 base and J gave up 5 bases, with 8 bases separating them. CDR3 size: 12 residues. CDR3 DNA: TGCAGTGCTAGAGTGGGGAGCGAGACCCAGTACTTC. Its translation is CSARVGSETQYF.

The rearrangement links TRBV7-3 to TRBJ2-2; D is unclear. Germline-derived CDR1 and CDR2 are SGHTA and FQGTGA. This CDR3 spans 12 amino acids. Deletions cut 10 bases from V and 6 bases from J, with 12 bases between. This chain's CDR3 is CATRIGAGELFF. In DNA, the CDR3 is TGTGCCACCCGAATTGGAGCCGGGGAGCTGTTTTTT.

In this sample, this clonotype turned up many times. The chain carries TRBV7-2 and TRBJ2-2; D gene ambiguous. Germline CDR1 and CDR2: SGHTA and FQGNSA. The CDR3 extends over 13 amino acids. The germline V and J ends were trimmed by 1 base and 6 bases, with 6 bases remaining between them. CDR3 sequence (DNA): TGTGCCAGCAGCTTAGTAAGACCCGGGGAGCTGTTTTTT. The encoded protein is CASSLVRPGELFF.

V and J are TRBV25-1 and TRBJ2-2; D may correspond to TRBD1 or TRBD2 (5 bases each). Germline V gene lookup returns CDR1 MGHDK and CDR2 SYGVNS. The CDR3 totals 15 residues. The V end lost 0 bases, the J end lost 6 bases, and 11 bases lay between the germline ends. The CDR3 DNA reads TGTGCCAGCAGTGAATATGGGGGAAGGGCCGGGGAGCTGTTTTTT. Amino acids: CASSEYGGRAGELFF.

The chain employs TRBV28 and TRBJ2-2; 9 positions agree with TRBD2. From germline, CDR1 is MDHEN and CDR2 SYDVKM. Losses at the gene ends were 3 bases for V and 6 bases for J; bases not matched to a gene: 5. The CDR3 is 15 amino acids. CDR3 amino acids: CASSFIAGASGELFF. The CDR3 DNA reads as TGTGCCAGCAGTTTTATAGCGGGAGCGTCCGGGGAGCTGTTTTTT. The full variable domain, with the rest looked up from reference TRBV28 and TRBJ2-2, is DVKVTQSSRYLVKRTGEKVFLECVQDMDHENMFWYRQDPGLGLRLIYFSYDVKMKEKGDIPEGYSVSREKKERFSLILESASTNQTSMYLCASSFIAGASGELFFGEGSRLTVL.

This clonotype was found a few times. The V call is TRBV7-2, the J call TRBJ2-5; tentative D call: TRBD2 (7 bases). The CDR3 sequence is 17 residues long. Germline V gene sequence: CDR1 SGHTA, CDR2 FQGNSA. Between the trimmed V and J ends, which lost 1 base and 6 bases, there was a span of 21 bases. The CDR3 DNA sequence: TGTGCCAGCAGCTTAGTTACTGCTAGCGGAGGGGGTCAGACCCAGTACTTC. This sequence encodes CASSLVTASGGGQTQYF.

CDR3 residues: CASSFTGGIGELFF. In nucleotides, the CDR3 is TGTGCCAGCAGTTTTACAGGGGGTATCGGGGAGCTGTTTTTT. V gene TRBV27 combines with J gene TRBJ2-2; 8 positions agree with TRBD1. Germline-derived CDR1 and CDR2 are MNHEY and SMNVEV (reference sequence). This CDR3 comprises 14 residues. V lost 3 bases, J lost 7 bases, and 4 bases stayed unmatched.

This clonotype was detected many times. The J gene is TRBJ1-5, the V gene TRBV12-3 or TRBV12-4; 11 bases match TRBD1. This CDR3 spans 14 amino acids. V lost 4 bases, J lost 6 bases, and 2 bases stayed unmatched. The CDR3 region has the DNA TGTGCCAGCAGTTCGGACAGGGGGCGTCAGCCCCAGCATTTT. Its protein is CASSSDRGRQPQHF.

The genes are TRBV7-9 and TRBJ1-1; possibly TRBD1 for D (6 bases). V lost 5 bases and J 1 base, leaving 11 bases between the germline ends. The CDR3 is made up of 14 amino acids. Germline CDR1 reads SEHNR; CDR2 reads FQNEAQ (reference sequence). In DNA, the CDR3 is TGTGCCAGCAGCCTAGTGGGGGCGAACACTGAAGCTTTCTTT. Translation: CASSLVGANTEAFF.

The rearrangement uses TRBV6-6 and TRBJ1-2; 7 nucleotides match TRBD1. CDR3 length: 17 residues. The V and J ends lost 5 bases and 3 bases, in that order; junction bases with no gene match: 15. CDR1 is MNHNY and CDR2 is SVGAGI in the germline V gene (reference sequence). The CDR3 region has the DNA TGTGCCAGCAGTCTCACCGGCCTCTTCGACAGGGACTATGGCTACACCTTC. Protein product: CASSLTGLFDRDYGYTF.

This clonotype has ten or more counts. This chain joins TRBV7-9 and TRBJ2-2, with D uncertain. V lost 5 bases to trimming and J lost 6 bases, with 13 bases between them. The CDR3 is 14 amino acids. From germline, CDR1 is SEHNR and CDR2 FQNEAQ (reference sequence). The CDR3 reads CASSPSVAAGELFF. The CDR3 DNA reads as TGTGCCAGCAGCCCCTCAGTGGCGGCCGGGGAGCTGTTTTTT. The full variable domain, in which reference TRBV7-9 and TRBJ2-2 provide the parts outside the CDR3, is DTGVSQNPRHKITKRGQNVTFRCDPISEHNRLYWYRQTLGQGPEFLTYFQNEAQLEKSRLLSDRFSAERPKGSFSTLEIQRTEQGDSAMYLCASSPSVAAGELFFGEGSRLTVL.

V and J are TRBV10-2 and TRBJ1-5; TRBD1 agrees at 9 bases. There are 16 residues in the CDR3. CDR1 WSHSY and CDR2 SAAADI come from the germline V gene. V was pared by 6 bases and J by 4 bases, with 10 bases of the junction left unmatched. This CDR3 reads CASSTSTGGVNQPQHF. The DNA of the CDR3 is TGCGCCAGCAGCACTTCCACAGGGGGCGTTAATCAGCCCCAGCATTTT.

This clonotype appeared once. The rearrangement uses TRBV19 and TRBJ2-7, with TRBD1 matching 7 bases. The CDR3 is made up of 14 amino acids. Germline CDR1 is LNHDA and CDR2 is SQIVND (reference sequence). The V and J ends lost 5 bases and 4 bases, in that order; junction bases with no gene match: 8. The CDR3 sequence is CASSVRDSPYEQYF. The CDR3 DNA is TGTGCCAGTAGTGTCCGGGACAGCCCTTACGAGCAGTACTTC.

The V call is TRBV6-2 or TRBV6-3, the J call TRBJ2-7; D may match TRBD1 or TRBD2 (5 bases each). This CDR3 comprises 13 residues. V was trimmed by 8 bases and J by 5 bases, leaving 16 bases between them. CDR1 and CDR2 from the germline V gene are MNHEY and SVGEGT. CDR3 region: CASLFQGPNEQYV. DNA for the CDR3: TGTGCCAGCCTATTCCAGGGACCTAACGAGCAGTACGTC.